Below, 20 T cell receptor beta chains from the same sample are listed, as sequenced in a study of Ad26.COV2.S vaccination and SARS-CoV-2 variants. Generated by immunoSEQ multiplex PCR, the TCRdb table keeps only in-frame clones and is missing some. The table includes about 350,000 clones, just over 90% detected once. Sequences were derived from peripheral blood, sampled after recovery from COVID-19. Receptors originate from a human donor who had recovered from COVID-19.

The rearrangement joins TRBV6-5 to TRBJ1-1; 8 bases agree with TRBD1. The V segment lost 2 bases and the J segment 11 bases; nucleotides outside the gene matches: 7. From germline, CDR1 is MNHEY and CDR2 SVGAGI. The CDR3 runs 13 residues. DNA for the CDR3: TGTGCCAGCAGTTACCCTGACAGGGGCGCTGCTTTCTTT. This translates into CASSYPDRGAAFF.

The V gene is TRBV4-1, the J gene TRBJ1-1; possibly TRBD1 for D (5 bases). The V end was cut by 0 bases, the J end by 11 bases, with 7 bases between. Germline-derived CDR1 and CDR2 are MGHRA and YSYEKL. The CDR3 is made up of 11 amino acids. The DNA for the CDR3 is TGCGCCAGCAGCCAAGACAGGGTGGCTTTCTTT. Its translation is CASSQDRVAFF.

The V gene is TRBV5-6, the J gene TRBJ2-7; D gene ambiguous. The CDR3 loop spans 13 amino acids. The V end was cut by 0 bases, the J end by 5 bases, with 9 bases between. Germline values: CDR1 SGHDT, CDR2 YYEEEE. The CDR3, as DNA: TGTGCCAGCAGCTTGGCCGGTCCCCACGAGCAGTACTTC. Translated: CASSLAGPHEQYF.

The V call is TRBV9, the J call TRBJ1-2, with TRBD1 matching 7 bases. Trimming took 1 base from V and 8 from J; bases not matched to a gene: 8. CDR1 and CDR2 (germline): SGDLS, YYNGEE. The CDR3 has 14 amino acids. CDR3 sequence reads: CASSVTGDLSGYTF. CDR3 sequence (DNA): TGTGCCAGCAGCGTAACAGGGGACCTTTCGGGCTACACCTTC. Using reference TRBV9 and TRBJ1-2 for the parts outside the CDR3, the full variable domain is DSGVTQTPKHLITATGQRVTLRCSPRSGDLSVYWYQQSLDQGLQFLIQYYNGEERAKGNILERFSAQQFPDLHSELNLSSLELGDSALYFCASSVTGDLSGYTFGSGTRLTVV.

This chain uses TRBV3-1 (or the pseudogene TRBV3-2) with TRBJ2-1; TRBD2 aligns across 14 bases. V trimming: 4 bases; J trimming: 9 bases; junction bases outside the gene matches: 5. The germline gives CDR1 LGHDT, CDR2 YNNKEL (reference sequence). This CDR3 is built from 15 residues. The CDR3 region has the DNA TGTGCCAGCAGCCTGACTAGCGGGGGGGTCCGTGAGCAGTTCTTC. This gives the protein CASSLTSGGVREQFF.

The chain is built from TRBV5-6 and TRBJ1-3; tentatively, D is TRBD1 (5 bases). Germline-derived CDR1 and CDR2 are SGHDT and YYEEEE. V dropped 1 base and J dropped 2 bases, with 10 bases sitting between them. The CDR3 runs to 15 residues. The CDR3 nucleotides read TGTGCCAGCAGCTTGCCGGGGGGGACTGGAAACACCATATATTTT. It is translated as CASSLPGGTGNTIYF.

This sequence joins TRBV6-5 and TRBJ1-2, with TRBD1 as a possible D gene (6 bases). Trimming cost V 8 bases and J 8 bases, with 12 bases left between them. Per the germline V gene, CDR1 is MNHEY and CDR2 is SVGAGI. The CDR3 is made up of 11 amino acids. This CDR3 is CASGGRGGYTF. DNA for the CDR3: TGTGCCAGCGGCGGCAGGGGCGGCTACACCTTC.

This clone occurred a few times. V and J are TRBV7-8 and TRBJ1-2; D perhaps matches TRBD1 (5 bases). Trimming pared 5 bases from V and 0 bases from J, leaving 13 bases between. This CDR3 spans 15 amino acids. CDR1 and CDR2 (germline): SGHVS, FQNEAQ. CDR3 coding DNA: TGTGCCAGCAGCGCTCGGGCAGGGTCTAACTATGGCTACACCTTC. Amino acids: CASSARAGSNYGYTF.

V usage is TRBV2 and J usage is TRBJ1-2; D unclear. This CDR3 spans 13 amino acids. The V gene's germline CDR1 is SNHLY and CDR2 FYNNEI. Trimming took 6 bases from V and 0 from J, leaving 8 bases between them. CDR3 in DNA: TGTGCCAGCAGACAGCTTCCTAACTATGGCTACACCTTC. Translated: CASRQLPNYGYTF.

This clone was picked up one time. The chain employs TRBV6-5 and TRBJ1-1; possible D gene TRBD1, 5 bases. CDR1 and CDR2 (germline): MNHEY, SVGAGI. This CDR3 has 12 amino acids. Between the trimmed V and J ends, which lost 6 bases and 4 bases, there was a span of 9 bases. In DNA, the CDR3 is TGTGCCAGCAGAATGGGACGCACTGAAGCTTTCTTT. This translates into CASRMGRTEAFF.

The CDR3: CASSAGTGGREQYF. The CDR3 DNA follows: TGTGCCAGCAGCGCCGGGACAGGGGGGCGAGAGCAGTACTTC. This chain links TRBV13 with TRBJ2-7, with TRBD1 identical over 11 bases. Germline V lookup: CDR1 PRHDT, CDR2 FYEKMQ (reference sequence). The CDR3 totals 14 residues. The ends lost 5 bases at V and 7 bases at J; junction bases unmatched: 7.

The chain is built from TRBV6-2 or TRBV6-3 and TRBJ1-5, with unresolved D. The length of the CDR3 is 13 residues. The V gene's germline CDR1 is MNHEY and CDR2 SVGEGT. V gave up 7 bases and J gave up 5 bases, with 12 bases separating them. This chain's CDR3 is CASTPDGDQPQHF. CDR3 DNA sequence: TGTGCCAGCACCCCGGACGGGGATCAGCCCCAGCATTTT.

The chain joins TRBV28 to TRBJ1-1; D uncertain. This CDR3 has 14 amino acids. CDR1 and CDR2 from the germline V gene are MDHEN and SYDVKM. V was pared by 6 bases and J by 3 bases, with 14 bases between. In nucleotides, the CDR3 is TGTGCCAGCAGCCGCCGGGGTAAGGACACTGAAGCTTTCTTT. Its protein is CASSRRGKDTEAFF.

V is TRBV13 and J is TRBJ1-4; 9 bases fit TRBD1. The CDR3 spans 15 residues. The V gene end was trimmed by 0 bases and the J gene end by 8 bases; junction bases not matched to a gene: 4. Looked up from germline, CDR1 is PRHDT and CDR2 is FYEKMQ (reference sequence). The CDR3 region is CASSLGQGAQEKLFF. As DNA, the CDR3 is TGTGCCAGCAGCTTAGGACAGGGGGCTCAAGAAAAACTGTTTTTT.

The rearrangement links TRBV6-5 to TRBJ1-2; D is uncertain. The CDR3 totals 14 residues. Trimming left V 7 bases short and J 4 bases short, with 16 bases between. Germline CDR1 is MNHEY and CDR2 is SVGAGI. CDR3 protein: CASIPRRYGYGYTF. CDR3 sequence (DNA): TGTGCCAGCATTCCCCGTCGTTATGGCTATGGCTACACCTTC.

The chain employs TRBV9 and TRBJ1-4; D is unresolved. Germline V CDR1 and CDR2: SGDLS, YYNGEE. The CDR3 length is 14 residues. Trimming removed 0 bases at V and 6 bases at J, with 9 bases between. This CDR3 is CASSVVGGDEKLFF. As DNA, the CDR3 is TGTGCCAGCAGCGTAGTGGGTGGGGATGAAAAACTGTTTTTT.

The V call is TRBV3-1 (or the pseudogene TRBV3-2), the J call TRBJ2-5; 8 bases are a match to TRBD2. This CDR3 region has 15 residues. The V segment lost 4 bases and the J segment 5 bases; nucleotides outside the gene matches: 9. The germline V gene has CDR1 LGHDT and CDR2 YNNKEL (reference sequence). CDR3 DNA: TGTGCCAGCAGCCCCGGGGTAGCGGGGTGGGAGACCCAGTACTTC. Translated, it gives CASSPGVAGWETQYF.

The chain combines TRBV19 with TRBJ2-5; D is possibly TRBD1 or TRBD2 (5 bases each). V shed 6 bases and J shed 5 bases, with 19 bases lying between them. Germline V lookup: CDR1 LNHDA, CDR2 SQIVND (reference sequence). The CDR3 covers 15 residues. For the CDR3, the DNA is TGTGCCAGTAGGGATAATGGGGGTTTGTGGGAGACCCAGTACTTC. It encodes CASRDNGGLWETQYF.

The sample holds one count of this clone. The chain is built from TRBV6-5 and TRBJ2-1; D is uncertain. The CDR3 loop spans 15 amino acids. From germline, CDR1 is MNHEY and CDR2 SVGAGI. The germline V and J ends were trimmed by 7 bases and 0 bases, with 13 bases remaining between them. The CDR3 DNA sequence: TGTGCCAGCAATTTAGACATCTACTCCTACAATGAGCAGTTCTTC. Protein sequence: CASNLDIYSYNEQFF.

The J gene is TRBJ1-5, the V gene TRBV10-3; tentative D call: TRBD1 (5 bases). Germline lookup yields CDR1 ENHRY and CDR2 SYGVKD. CDR3 size: 18 residues. V dropped 4 bases and J dropped 2 bases, with 21 bases sitting between them. The CDR3 is CAISGLPLGGIGNQPQHF. The CDR3 DNA sequence: TGTGCCATCAGTGGCCTCCCCTTGGGGGGTATTGGCAATCAGCCCCAGCATTTT.